These 10 T cell receptor beta chains originate from one sample sequenced in a study of early T cells in non-severe SARS-CoV-2 infection. TCRdb itself ran the 5' RACE reads through MiXCR, one entry per CDR3 protein. The sample holds around 50,000 distinct CDR3 sequences; around 10% are singletons and the top ten take 4.2%. Sequenced: whole blood. Every receptor here comes from an adult who was a healthcare worker with PCR-confirmed SARS-CoV-2 infection or an uninfected control (not recorded which).

In this sample, this clonotype turned up many times. The V call is TRBV6-2 or TRBV6-3, the J call TRBJ2-7, with D possibly matching TRBD1 (5 bases). From germline, CDR1 is MNHEY and CDR2 SVGEGT. The CDR3 covers 15 residues. V was shortened by 0 bases and J by 0 bases, with 9 bases between the two germline ends. Here the CDR3 DNA reads TGTGCCAGCAGTTACTCGAAGGGGATCTCCTACGAGCAGTACTTC. It encodes CASSYSKGISYEQYF.

This clonotype appeared many times. This chain joins TRBV6-1 and TRBJ1-6, with D hard to call. This CDR3 contains 13 residues. CDR1 is MNHNS, CDR2 SASEGT, per germline. The V end was cut by 4 bases, the J end by 8 bases, with 9 bases between. CDR3 loop: CASSGTVDSPLHF. The CDR3 nucleotides are TGTGCCAGCAGTGGGACCGTTGATTCACCCCTCCACTTT.

The chain links TRBV7-2 to TRBJ2-4; D is perhaps TRBD1 (8 bases). CDR3 length: 14 residues. Germline assignment: CDR1 SGHTA and CDR2 FQGNSA. Trimming took 5 bases from V and 6 from J, leaving 14 bases between them. The CDR3 reads CASSNRGGGNIQYF. The CDR3 nucleotides are TGTGCCAGCAGCAACAGGGGGGGAGGAAACATTCAGTACTTC.

About this clonotype: A much bigger clone sits one base away, suggesting this may be a read error. The rearrangement uses TRBV7-2 and TRBJ2-7; 9 bases map to TRBD2. The CDR3 consists of 15 residues. Per the germline V gene, CDR1 is SGHTA and CDR2 is FQGNSA. As DNA, the CDR3 is TGTGCCGGCAGCGTGAGACTAGCGGAACGGGGCGAGCAGTACTTC. Protein: CAGSVRLAERGEQYF.

This clonotype came up many times. The chain combines TRBV4-1 with TRBJ2-3; D unresolved. The CDR3 runs 14 residues. Trimming took 4 bases from V and 4 from J, leaving 12 bases between them. Germline CDR1 is MGHRA and CDR2 is YSYEKL. CDR3 region: CASSPNSVPDTQYF. The CDR3 DNA reads TGCGCCAGCAGCCCGAACAGCGTACCAGATACGCAGTATTTT.

This clonotype was observed at least ten times. V is TRBV7-2 and J is TRBJ2-1; D remains unclear. Germline V CDR1 and CDR2: SGHTA, FQGNSA. This CDR3 spans 12 amino acids. With 5 bases removed from V and 4 bases from J, the gap between germline ends came to 6 bases. The CDR3: CASSLLYNEQFF. CDR3 bases: TGTGCCAGCAGCCTACTTTACAATGAGCAGTTCTTC.

There are many counts of this clonotype. The chain has TRBV5-6 and TRBJ2-1; 7 nucleotides align to TRBD1. J was trimmed by 4 bases and V by 4 bases; bases with no gene match: 11. This CDR3 region has 16 residues. Germline V gives CDR1 SGHDT, CDR2 YYEEEE. The CDR3 coding sequence is TGTGCCAGCAGCCTGTACAGGGGCGAGACGTACAATGAGCAGTTCTTC. Its translation is CASSLYRGETYNEQFF.

The chain has TRBV20-1 and TRBJ2-3; D not resolved. V was cut by 1 base and J by 4 bases, with 12 bases left in between. CDR1 and CDR2 from the germline V gene are DFQATT and SNEGSKA (reference sequence). The CDR3 runs to 14 residues. The CDR3 DNA reads as TGCAGTGCTAGAGTACCTGGCGCCCCAGATACGCAGTATTTT. Protein: CSARVPGAPDTQYF.

The sample holds many counts of this clonotype. The chain joins TRBV11-1 to TRBJ2-1; TRBD2 aligns across 10 bases. Unmatched junction bases numbered 4, after V lost 0 bases and J lost 8 bases. CDR1 and CDR2 (germline): SGHAT, FQDESV (reference sequence). The CDR3 length is 15 residues. CDR3 sequence reads: CASSLASGRNDEQFF. CDR3 sequence (DNA): TGTGCCAGCAGCTTAGCTAGCGGGAGGAATGATGAGCAGTTCTTC.

In its sample, this clonotype was seen a few times. V usage is TRBV5-7 and J usage is TRBJ1-5; a possible D gene is TRBD1 (5 bases). TRBV5-7 is noted as an ORF with a role that remains uncertain. CDR3 size: 13 residues. V was trimmed by 4 bases and J by 4 bases, leaving 9 bases between them. The DNA of the CDR3 is TGTGCCAGCAGCCCAGGGCAAAATCAGCCCCAGCATTTT. This translates into CASSPGQNQPQHF.